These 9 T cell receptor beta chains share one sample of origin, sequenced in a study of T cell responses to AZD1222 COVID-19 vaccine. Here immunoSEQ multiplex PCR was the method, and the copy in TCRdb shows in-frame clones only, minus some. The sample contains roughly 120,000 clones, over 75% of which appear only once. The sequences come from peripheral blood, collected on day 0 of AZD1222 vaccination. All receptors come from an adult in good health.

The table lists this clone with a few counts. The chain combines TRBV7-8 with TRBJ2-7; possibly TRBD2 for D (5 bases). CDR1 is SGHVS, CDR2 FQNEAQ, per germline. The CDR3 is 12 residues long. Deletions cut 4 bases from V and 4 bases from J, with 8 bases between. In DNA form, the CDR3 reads TGTGCCAGCAGCTCCGACTATTACGAGCAGTACTTC. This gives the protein CASSSDYYEQYF.

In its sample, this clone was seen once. CDR3 DNA: TGTGCCTGGAGTAGCCCCGGGACACTATACAATGAGCAGTTCTTC. As protein: CAWSSPGTLYNEQFF. The chain is built from TRBV30 and TRBJ2-1; a weak D match, TRBD1 (6 bases). The ends were cut back, 2 bases at V and 4 bases at J, with 15 bases in the middle. The CDR3 runs 15 residues. Germline CDR1 and CDR2: GTSNPN and SVGIG (reference sequence).

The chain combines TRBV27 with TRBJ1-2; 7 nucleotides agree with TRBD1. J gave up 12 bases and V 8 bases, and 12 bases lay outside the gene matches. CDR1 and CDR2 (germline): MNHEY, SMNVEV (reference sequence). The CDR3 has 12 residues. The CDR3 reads CASGPPTGSDTF. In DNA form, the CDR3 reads TGTGCCAGCGGCCCTCCGACAGGGAGCGACACCTTC.

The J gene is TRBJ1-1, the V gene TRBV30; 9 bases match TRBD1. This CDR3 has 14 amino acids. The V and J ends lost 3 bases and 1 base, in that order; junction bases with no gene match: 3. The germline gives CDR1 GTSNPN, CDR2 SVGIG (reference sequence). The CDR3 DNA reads TGTGCCTGGAGCCCGGACAGGGGGAACACTGAAGCTTTCTTT. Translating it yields CAWSPDRGNTEAFF.

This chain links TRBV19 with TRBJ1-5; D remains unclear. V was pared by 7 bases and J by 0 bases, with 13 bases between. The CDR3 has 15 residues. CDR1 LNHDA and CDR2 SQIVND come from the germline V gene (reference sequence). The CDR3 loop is CASKRSAYSNQPQHF. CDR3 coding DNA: TGTGCCAGTAAACGGTCCGCATATAGCAATCAGCCCCAGCATTTT.

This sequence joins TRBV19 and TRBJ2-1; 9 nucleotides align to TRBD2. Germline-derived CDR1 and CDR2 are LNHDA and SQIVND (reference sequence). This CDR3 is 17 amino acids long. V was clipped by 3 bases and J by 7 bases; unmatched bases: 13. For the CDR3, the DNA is TGTGCCAGTAGTATCGGGGTCGGCGGGGGGGCGGCTAATGAGCAGTTCTTC. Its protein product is CASSIGVGGGAANEQFF.

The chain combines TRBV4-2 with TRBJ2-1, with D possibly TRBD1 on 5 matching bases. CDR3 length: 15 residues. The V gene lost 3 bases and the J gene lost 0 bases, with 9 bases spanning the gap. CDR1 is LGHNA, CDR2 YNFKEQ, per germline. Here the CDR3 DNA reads TGTGCCAGCAGCCAGGACACCGCCTCCTACAATGAGCAGTTCTTC. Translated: CASSQDTASYNEQFF.

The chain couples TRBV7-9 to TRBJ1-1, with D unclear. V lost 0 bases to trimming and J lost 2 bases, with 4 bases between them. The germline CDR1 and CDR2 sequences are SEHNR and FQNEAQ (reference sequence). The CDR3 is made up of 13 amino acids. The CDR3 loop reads CASSLAGNTEAFF. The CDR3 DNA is TGTGCCAGCAGCTTAGCGGGCAACACTGAAGCTTTCTTT.

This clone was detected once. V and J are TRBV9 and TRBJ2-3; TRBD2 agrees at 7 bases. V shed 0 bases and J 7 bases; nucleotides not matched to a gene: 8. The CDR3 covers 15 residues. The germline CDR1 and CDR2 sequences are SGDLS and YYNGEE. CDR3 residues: CASSVGLSGGNTQYF. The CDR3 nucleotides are TGTGCCAGCAGCGTAGGACTGTCGGGGGGTAATACGCAGTATTTT.